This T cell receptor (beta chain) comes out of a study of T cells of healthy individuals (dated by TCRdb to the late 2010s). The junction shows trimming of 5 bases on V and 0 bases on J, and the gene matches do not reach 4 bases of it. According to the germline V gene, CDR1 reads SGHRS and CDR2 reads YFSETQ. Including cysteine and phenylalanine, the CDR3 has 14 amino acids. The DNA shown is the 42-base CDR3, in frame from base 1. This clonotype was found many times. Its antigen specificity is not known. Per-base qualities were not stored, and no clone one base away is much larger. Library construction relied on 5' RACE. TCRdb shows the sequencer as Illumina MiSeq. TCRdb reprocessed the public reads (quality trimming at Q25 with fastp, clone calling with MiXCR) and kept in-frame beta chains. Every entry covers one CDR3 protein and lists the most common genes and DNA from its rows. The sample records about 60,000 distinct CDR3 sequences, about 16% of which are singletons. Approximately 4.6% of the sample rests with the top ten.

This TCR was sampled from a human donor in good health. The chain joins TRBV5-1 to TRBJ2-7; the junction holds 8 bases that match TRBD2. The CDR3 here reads CASSGSGASYEQYF. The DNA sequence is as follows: TGCGCCAGCAGTGGTAGCGGGGCCTCCTACGAGCAGTACTTC. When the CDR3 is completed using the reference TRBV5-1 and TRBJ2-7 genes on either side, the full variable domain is KAGVTQTPRYLIKTRGQQVTLSCSPISGHRSVSWYQQTPGQGLQFLFEYFSETQRNKGNFPGRFSGRQFSNSRSEMNVSTLELGDSALYLCASSGSGASYEQYFGPGTRLTVT.